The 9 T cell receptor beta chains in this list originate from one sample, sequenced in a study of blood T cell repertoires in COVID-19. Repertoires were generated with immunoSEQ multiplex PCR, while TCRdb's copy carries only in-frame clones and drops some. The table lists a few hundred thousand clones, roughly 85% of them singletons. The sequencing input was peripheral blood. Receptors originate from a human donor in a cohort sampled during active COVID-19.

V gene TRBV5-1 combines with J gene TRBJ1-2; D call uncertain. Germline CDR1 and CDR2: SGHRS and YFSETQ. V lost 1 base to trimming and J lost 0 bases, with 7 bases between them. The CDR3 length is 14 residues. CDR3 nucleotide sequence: TGCGCCAGCAGCTTGCCGCGAGCTAACTATGGCTACACCTTC. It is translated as CASSLPRANYGYTF.

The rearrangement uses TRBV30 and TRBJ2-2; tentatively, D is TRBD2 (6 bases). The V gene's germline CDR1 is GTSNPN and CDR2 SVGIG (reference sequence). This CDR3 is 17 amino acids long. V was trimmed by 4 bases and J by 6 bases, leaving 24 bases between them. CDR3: CAWNGGEGHVISGELFF. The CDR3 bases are TGTGCCTGGAATGGAGGGGAAGGCCATGTGATCTCCGGGGAGCTGTTTTTT.

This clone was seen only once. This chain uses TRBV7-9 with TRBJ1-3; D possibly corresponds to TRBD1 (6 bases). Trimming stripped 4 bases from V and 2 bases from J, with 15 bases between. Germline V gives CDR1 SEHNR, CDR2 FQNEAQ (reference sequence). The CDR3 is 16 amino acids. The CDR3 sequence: CASSSLGGGPGNTIYF. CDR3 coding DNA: TGTGCCAGCAGCTCATTAGGCGGGGGGCCTGGAAACACCATATATTTT. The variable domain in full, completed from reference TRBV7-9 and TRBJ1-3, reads DTGVSQNPRHKITKRGQNVTFRCDPISEHNRLYWYRQTLGQGPEFLTYFQNEAQLEKSRLLSDRFSAERPKGSFSTLEIQRTEQGDSAMYLCASSSLGGGPGNTIYFGEGSWLTVV.

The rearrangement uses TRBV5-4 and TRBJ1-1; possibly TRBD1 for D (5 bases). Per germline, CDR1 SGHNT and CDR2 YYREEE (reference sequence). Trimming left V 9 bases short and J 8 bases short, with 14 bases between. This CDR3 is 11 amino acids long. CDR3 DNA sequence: TGTGCCACAGCCTACCAGGGAGAAGCTTTCTTT. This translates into CATAYQGEAFF.

The DNA of the CDR3 is TGTGCCAGCAGTGTTAGACTAGCGGGGGGCCAAGAGACCCAGTACTTC. It encodes CASSVRLAGGQETQYF. This chain uses TRBV6-1 with TRBJ2-5; 13 bases agree with TRBD2. Germline values: CDR1 MNHNS, CDR2 SASEGT. The CDR3 covers 16 residues. The J segment lost 1 base and the V segment lost 4 bases, leaving 3 bases of the junction unmatched.

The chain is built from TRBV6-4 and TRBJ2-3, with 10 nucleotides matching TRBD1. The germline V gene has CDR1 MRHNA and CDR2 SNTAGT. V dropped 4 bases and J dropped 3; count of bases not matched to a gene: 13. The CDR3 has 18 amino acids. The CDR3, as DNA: TGTGCCAGCAGTGCCCCAGAGGACAGGGGGAGGCGAACAGATACGCAGTATTTT. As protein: CASSAPEDRGRRTDTQYF.

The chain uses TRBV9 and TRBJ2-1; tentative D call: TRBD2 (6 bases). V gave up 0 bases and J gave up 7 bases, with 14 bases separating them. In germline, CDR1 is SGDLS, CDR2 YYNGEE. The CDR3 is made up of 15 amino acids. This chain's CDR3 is CASSVAGGKGNEQFF. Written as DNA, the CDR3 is TGTGCCAGCAGCGTAGCTGGGGGGAAGGGAAATGAGCAGTTCTTC.

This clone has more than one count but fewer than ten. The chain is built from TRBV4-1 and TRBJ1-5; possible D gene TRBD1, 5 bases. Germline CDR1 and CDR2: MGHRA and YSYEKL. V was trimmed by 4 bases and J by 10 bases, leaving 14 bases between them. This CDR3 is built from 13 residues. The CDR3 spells CASSRTLSGPQHF. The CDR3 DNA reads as TGCGCCAGCAGCCGGACACTCTCGGGTCCCCAGCATTTT.

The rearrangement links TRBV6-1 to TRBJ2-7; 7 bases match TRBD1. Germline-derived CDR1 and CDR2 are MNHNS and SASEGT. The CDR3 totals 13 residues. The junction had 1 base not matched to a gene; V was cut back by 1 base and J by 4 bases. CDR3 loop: CASSEEQGYEQYF. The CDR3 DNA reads TGTGCCAGCAGTGAAGAACAGGGGTACGAGCAGTACTTC.